The 26 T cell receptor beta chains in this list originate from one sample, sequenced in a study of tumor-infiltrating lymphocytes in primary liver carcinoma. RNA and DNA were co-extracted from approximately 20-30 mg of unsorted bulk tissue. The template, about 510 ng total RNA, yielded TCR beta cDNA made with a constant-region primer. TCR beta libraries came from three nested multiplex PCR rounds using slightly modified ARM-PCR. The first two PCR rounds used TRBV1-TRBV30 forward primers with a C-beta reverse primer, about 10 cycles each. TCRdb re-analysed the multiplex PCR reads in MiXCR, keeping a single row per CDR3 protein. The sample shows fewer than 70,000 distinct CDR3 sequences, approximately 70% of them seen only once. Sequencing used liver tumor tissue from sampling region 2. Documented subset: tumor region T2, inferior pole. These receptors all come from a man aged 35 to 55 with primary liver carcinoma and hepatitis B virus infection.

There are many counts of this clonotype. J is TRBJ1-5 and V is TRBV28; D may be TRBD1 (6 bases). V lost 6 bases, J lost 0 bases, and 15 bases lay in between. The CDR3 totals 16 residues. Germline V CDR1 and CDR2: MDHEN, SYDVKM. This CDR3 is CASRRRGASSNQPQHF. The CDR3 DNA reads TGTGCCAGCAGACGAAGGGGGGCATCTAGCAATCAGCCCCAGCATTTT.

In regard to this clonotype: At one of its ends the junction is not consistent with the germline gene, which may arise from a read error. The chain recombines TRBV4-3 with TRBJ2-7; D may match TRBD1 or TRBD2 (6 bases each). Germline loops: CDR1 LGHNA, CDR2 YSLEER. The CDR3 is 18 amino acids. In nucleotides, the CDR3 is TGCGCCAGCAGCCATGATTGGGCAGGGTTCGGGGGCTCCTATGAGCAATACTTC. It encodes CASSHDWAGFGGSYEQYF.

Remarks on this clonotype: At one end, the junction sequence differs from germline, possibly due to a read error. The V call is TRBV5-1, the J call TRBJ2-3; D is uncertain. The J call is doubtful: the DNA matches TRBJ1-5 better. The CDR3 covers 12 residues. CDR1 is SGHRS and CDR2 is YFSETQ in the germline V gene. DNA for the CDR3: TGCACCAGCAGCTTGGCTACAGATACACAGCATTTT. This encodes CTSSLATDTQHF.

Concerning this clonotype itself: Just one base apart from a much larger clone, this may be a read error. The chain recombines TRBV4-3 with TRBJ2-3, with 13 bases matching TRBD2. The CDR3 has 16 amino acids. Trimming at V came to 3 bases and at J to 2 bases, leaving 2 bases not matched to a gene. The germline gives CDR1 LGHNA, CDR2 YSLEER. The CDR3 reads CASSHGTSGTTDTQYF. The DNA of the CDR3 is TGCGCCAGCAGCCATGGGACTAGCGGGACCACAGATACGCAGTATTTT.

A word on this clonotype: One junction end does not reproduce the germline sequence, and a read error may be involved. V usage is TRBV12-3 or TRBV12-4 and J usage is TRBJ2-7; TRBD1 or TRBD2 may be the D gene (6 bases each). This CDR3 has 15 residues. Here the CDR3 reads CTSSMGIGGSYEEYF. The CDR3 coding sequence is TGTACCAGCAGTATGGGGATAGGGGGGTCCTACGAGGAGTACTTC.

This clonotype appeared many times. J is TRBJ2-1 and V is TRBV11-2; D ambiguous. This CDR3 spans 13 amino acids. With 2 bases removed from V and 8 bases from J, the gap between germline ends came to 10 bases. Looked up from germline, CDR1 is SGHAT and CDR2 is FQNNGV. Here the CDR3 reads CASSLNDAYEQFF. The CDR3 DNA sequence: TGTGCCAGCAGCTTAAATGATGCCTATGAGCAGTTCTTC.

CDR3 coding DNA: TGTGCCAGCAGCGTAGATGGGGGAAACTCCTACGAGCAGTACTTC. It codes for CASSVDGGNSYEQYF. V gene TRBV9 combines with J gene TRBJ2-7; the D call may be TRBD1 or TRBD2 (5 bases each). The length of the CDR3 is 15 residues. Germline loops: CDR1 SGDLS, CDR2 YYNGEE. Trimming removed 0 bases from V and 0 bases from J, with 10 bases in between.

V gene TRBV12-3 or TRBV12-4 combines with J gene TRBJ2-7, with unresolved D. V lost 4 bases and J 5 bases, leaving 9 bases between the germline ends. The CDR3 is 12 amino acids. In nucleotides, the CDR3 is TGTGCCAGCAGTTATCCAGGAGACGAGCAGTACTTC. Its protein product is CASSYPGDEQYF.

The chain recombines TRBV4-1 with TRBJ2-7; 13 bases map to TRBD2. CDR3 length: 17 residues. Germline V gene data show CDR1 as MGHRA and CDR2 as YSYEKL. The ends lost 0 bases at V and 3 bases at J; junction bases unmatched: 5. CDR3 nucleotide sequence: TGCGCCAGCAGCCAAGAAAGGACTAGCGGGGGTATCTACGAGCAGTACTTC. This translates into CASSQERTSGGIYEQYF.

This clonotype has more than one count but fewer than ten. The chain employs TRBV6-1 and TRBJ1-2; no firm D call. CDR1 and CDR2 (germline): MNHNS, SASEGT. The CDR3 runs 12 residues. The V gene lost 7 bases and the J gene lost 6 bases, with 12 bases spanning the gap. CDR3 residues: CASTNPEDGYTF. The CDR3 DNA sequence: TGTGCCAGCACCAACCCGGAGGATGGCTACACCTTC.

Note on this clonotype: The junction departs from germline at one end; a sequencing error may be responsible. The rearrangement uses TRBV28 and TRBJ1-1; D possibly corresponds to TRBD1 (5 bases). This CDR3 is built from 13 residues. The germline CDR1 and CDR2 sequences are MDHEN and SYDVKM. The CDR3 is CAGRTHSNTKAFF. CDR3 DNA sequence: TGTGCCGGCAGGACACACTCGAACACTAAAGCTTTCTTT.

Notes on this clonotype: Here the CDR3 omits its conserved ending phenylalanine or tryptophan, so a read error is the likely source. J is TRBJ2-1 and V is TRBV4-3, with a tentative D call TRBD2 (5 bases). From germline, CDR1 is LGHNA and CDR2 YSLEER. The CDR3 totals 15 residues. The CDR3 DNA is TGCACCAGCAGCCAAAGTAGCGAATGGAACAATGAGCAGTTCTAC. Encoded protein: CTSSQSSEWNNEQFY.

Comments on this clonotype: An end of the junction differs from the germline gene, which may be a read error. The chain combines TRBV7-9 with TRBJ2-1, with D perhaps matching TRBD1 (6 bases). CDR3 length: 17 residues. Per germline, CDR1 SEHNR and CDR2 FQNEAQ (reference sequence). CDR3 sequence: CASNLSYQGPKTNEQFF. Written as DNA, the CDR3 is TGTGCCAGCAACTTATCATATCAGGGGCCTAAAACTAATGAGCAGTTCTTC.

In regard to this clonotype: An end of the junction does not agree with germline; a read error may underlie this. The chain employs TRBV7-2 and TRBJ2-1; D is possibly TRBD1 or TRBD2 (5 bases each). This CDR3 comprises 15 residues. Germline assignment: CDR1 SGHTA and CDR2 FQGNSA. CDR3 in amino acids: CASSLGGTYYKEQFF. In DNA, the CDR3 is TGTGCCAGCAGCTTAGGTGGGACCTACTACAAAGAGCAGTTCTTC.

Ten or more counts support this clonotype. CDR3 loop: CASSPGDANYGYTF. Here the CDR3 DNA reads TGTGCCAGCAGCCCCGGGGATGCTAACTATGGCTACACCTTC. V is TRBV7-9 and J is TRBJ1-2, with unresolved D. The V gene lost 5 bases and the J gene lost 0 bases, with 10 bases spanning the gap. The germline gives CDR1 SEHNR, CDR2 FQNEAQ (reference sequence). The CDR3 length is 14 residues.

This clonotype was observed many times. This chain uses TRBV5-5 with TRBJ2-1, with D possibly TRBD1 on 6 matching bases. Trimming removed 0 bases from V and 4 bases from J, with 8 bases in between. CDR1 and CDR2 from the germline V gene are SGHKS and YYEKEE (reference sequence). This CDR3 region has 14 residues. DNA for the CDR3: TGTGCCAGCAGCTTGGCTACAGGGTACAATGAGCAGTTCTTC. Protein sequence: CASSLATGYNEQFF. The full variable domain, rest sourced from reference TRBV5-5 and TRBJ2-1, is DAGVTQSPTHLIKTRGQQVTLRCSPISGHKSVSWYQQVLGQGPQFIFQYYEKEERGRGNFPDRFSARQFPNYSSELNVNALLLGDSALYLCASSLATGYNEQFFGPGTRLTVL.

In its sample, this clonotype was seen many times. The chain recombines TRBV5-6 with TRBJ1-1; 8 bases fit TRBD1. J gave up 6 bases and V 3 bases, and 13 bases lay outside the gene matches. CDR1 is SGHDT and CDR2 is YYEEEE in the germline V gene. This CDR3 spans 16 amino acids. CDR3 region: CASSSYSRGQTSEAFF. The CDR3 DNA is TGTGCCAGCAGCTCCTACTCCAGGGGGCAGACGTCTGAAGCTTTCTTT.

Regarding this clonotype: A much larger clone sits a single nucleotide away, making a read error possible. This chain connects TRBV12-3 or TRBV12-4 to TRBJ2-1, with D hard to call. This CDR3 contains 13 residues. Trimming pared 3 bases from V and 5 bases from J, leaving 8 bases between. CDR3: CASSFCRDNEQFF. In DNA, the CDR3 is TGTGCCAGCAGTTTTTGCAGAGACAATGAGCAGTTCTTC.

The chain couples TRBV6-1 to TRBJ2-7; no reliable D call. This CDR3 region has 17 residues. Looked up from germline, CDR1 is MNHNS and CDR2 is SASEGT. Trimming took 3 bases from V and 6 from J, leaving 24 bases between them. CDR3 region: CASSDWVSPHHESEQYF. The CDR3 nucleotides are TGTGCCAGCAGTGACTGGGTAAGCCCCCACCACGAGAGCGAGCAGTACTTC.

About this clonotype: One junction end does not reproduce the germline sequence, and a read error may be involved. In DNA, the CDR3 is TGTGCCAGCAACTTTGACATCACCTACGAGCACTACTTC. It codes for CASNFDITYEHYF. This chain joins TRBV5-5 and TRBJ2-7, with D unclear. From germline, CDR1 is SGHKS and CDR2 YYEKEE (reference sequence). This CDR3 comprises 13 residues. Full variable domain (rest looked up from reference TRBV5-5 and TRBJ2-7): DAGVTQSPTHLIKTRGQQVTLRCSPISGHKSVSWYQQVLGQGPQFIFQYYEKEERGRGNFPDRFSARQFPNYSSELNVNALLLGDSALYLCASNFDITYEHYFGPGTRLTVT.

This clonotype was counted a few times. This chain uses TRBV9 with TRBJ1-1; tentatively, D is TRBD1 (5 bases). Germline lookup yields CDR1 SGDLS and CDR2 YYNGEE. Trimming stripped 2 bases from V and 3 bases from J, with 11 bases between. The CDR3 sequence is 14 residues long. The CDR3 nucleotides are TGTGCCAGCAGCGTCAACTCGGGGGACACTGAAGCTTTCTTT. Translated, it gives CASSVNSGDTEAFF. The variable domain in full, completed from reference TRBV9 and TRBJ1-1, reads DSGVTQTPKHLITATGQRVTLRCSPRSGDLSVYWYQQSLDQGLQFLIQYYNGEERAKGNILERFSAQQFPDLHSELNLSSLELGDSALYFCASSVNSGDTEAFFGQGTRLTVV.

For this clonotype: The junction departs from germline at one end; a sequencing error may be responsible. V gene TRBV11-2 combines with J gene TRBJ2-2; TRBD2 matches 7 bases. There are 16 residues in the CDR3. The germline CDR1 and CDR2 sequences are SGHAT and FQNNGV. The CDR3 bases are TGTGCAAGCATCTCTTCTAGCGGCGCGAACACCGGGGAGCTGTTTTTT. Translated: CASISSSGANTGELFF.

The chain couples TRBV10-3 to TRBJ2-3; no clear D. Germline assignment: CDR1 ENHRY and CDR2 SYGVKD. The length of the CDR3 is 17 residues. V lost 0 bases and J 9 bases, leaving 22 bases between the germline ends. Here the CDR3 reads CAISESKSNPPIETQYF. CDR3 in DNA: TGTGCCATCAGTGAGTCCAAGAGTAACCCTCCGATAGAAACGCAGTATTTT.

This chain joins TRBV28 and TRBJ1-1; possibly TRBD1 for D (5 bases). In germline, CDR1 is MDHEN, CDR2 SYDVKM. Trimming took 2 bases from V and 1 from J, leaving 11 bases between them. This CDR3 contains 15 residues. Here the CDR3 DNA reads TGTGCCAGCAGTTTAGCAACAACAGGGAACACTGAAGCTTTCTTT. This sequence encodes CASSLATTGNTEAFF.

Turning to this clonotype: This may come from a read error, since a much larger clone is one base off. The genes are TRBV6-4 and TRBJ2-2, with D possibly being TRBD2 (5 bases). The CDR3 is 13 amino acids. CDR1 and CDR2 (germline): MRHNA, SNTAGT. The CDR3 DNA sequence: TGTGCCAGCGCCGATACCAACACCGGGGAGCCGTTTTTT. Translated: CASADTNTGEPFF.

J is TRBJ2-2 and V is TRBV11-2, with a tentative D call TRBD2 (5 bases). The CDR3 length is 15 residues. Germline CDR1 reads SGHAT; CDR2 reads FQNNGV. The CDR3 DNA is TGTTACAGCAGCTTAGCGACGGGTAACACCGGGGAGCTGTTTTTT. Residues: CYSSLATGNTGELFF. Looking up the rest from reference TRBV11-2 and TRBJ2-2 gives the full variable domain: EAGVAQSPRYKIIEKRQSVAFWCNPISGHATLYWYQQILGQGPKLLIQFQNNGVVDDSQLPKDRFSAERLKGVDSTLKIQPAKLEDSAVYLCYSSLATGNTGELFFGEGSRLTVL.